This TCR beta chain appears in the sequencing data of a study of T cells in women clearing cervical HPV infection. Study-level background: Case blood was drawn a median roughly 160 days after lesion detection.

As to this clone: As yet, its antigen is unknown. The CDR3 end is not reached by the read, which stops 3 residues before it; the germline J gene fills it in.

The protocol was immunoSEQ multiplex PCR, while the TCRdb copy is restricted to in-frame clones and leaves out a portion. The sample holds over 15,000 clones. In germline, CDR1 is SGHTA, CDR2 FQGTGA. The CDR3 runs to 17 residues. The V gene end was trimmed by 1 base and the J gene end by 6 bases; junction bases not matched to a gene: 11. Findings and limits, study-wide: A classifier using richness and V gene abundances reached an AUC of 0.83.

The sequenced sample consisted of blood buffy coat. The genes are TRBV7-3 and TRBJ2-3, with 9 bases matching TRBD2. The clonotype originates from a woman aged 18 to 69 with a cervical HPV16 infection that either progressed to CIN3+ or cleared (not recorded which). The DNA read from the CDR3 is TGTGCCAGCAGCTTAATGCGGGGGGGAACATTCGGGGATACG. It translates to CASSLMRGGTFGDT. From start to end, the CDR3 is CASSLMRGGTFGDTQYF.